The present T cell receptor beta chain was sequenced within a study of breast tumors, draining lymph nodes, adjacent tissues. The table lists this clonotype with many counts. The antigen remains unidentified. TCRdb re-called the multiplex PCR reads through MiXCR, storing one row per CDR3 protein. The sample has more than 200,000 distinct CDR3 sequences, about 32% seen once. The lymph nodes were axillary draining lymph nodes from breast cancer patients. CDR1 is SGHRS and CDR2 is YFSETQ in the germline V gene. The CDR3 is 15 residues long. V lost 1 base, J lost 0 bases, and 8 bases lay in between. The study, taken as a whole, reports: Tumor TCR diversity was below lymph nodes but above nontumor tissue. Most tumor T cells seemingly derive from lymph node, then expand in tumor. Tumor T cell lymph node origin was a supported hypothesis, not proven.

The sequenced sample consisted of axillary lymph node tissue. The chain uses TRBV5-1 and TRBJ1-5; D remains unclear. This clonotype was obtained from a female donor with breast cancer. Some clones in this sample may be carry-over from other donors' samples. CDR3 DNA: TGCGCCAGCAGCTTGAGCGGAAATAGCAATCAGCCCCAGCATTTT. Translation gives CASSLSGNSNQPQHF.